This passage covers 7 T cell receptor beta chains from one sample sequenced in a study of identifying expanded T cells in peripheral blood. Produced via immunoSEQ multiplex PCR; TCRdb's table is partial and in-frame only. The sample holds tens of thousands of clones, around 90% seen once. Material: blood. The receptor set was obtained from a person aged 18-69 years in good health.

J is TRBJ1-1 and V is TRBV5-1; possibly TRBD1 for D (5 bases). Germline V CDR1 and CDR2: SGHRS, YFSETQ. Trimming removed 4 bases from V and 4 bases from J, with 14 bases in between. The CDR3 has 14 residues. The chain's CDR3 is CASSQKPGGTEAFF. For the CDR3, the DNA is TGCGCCAGCAGCCAAAAACCGGGGGGCACTGAAGCTTTCTTT. The full variable domain, in which reference TRBV5-1 and TRBJ1-1 provide the parts outside the CDR3, is KAGVTQTPRYLIKTRGQQVTLSCSPISGHRSVSWYQQTPGQGLQFLFEYFSETQRNKGNFPGRFSGRQFSNSRSEMNVSTLELGDSALYLCASSQKPGGTEAFFGQGTRLTVV.

The chain links TRBV2 to TRBJ1-4; weak D call: TRBD1 (6 bases). Germline values: CDR1 SNHLY, CDR2 FYNNEI. The CDR3 runs 15 residues. Deletions cut 9 bases from V and 2 bases from J, with 16 bases between. CDR3 loop: CARGRGAGTNEKLFF. DNA of the CDR3: TGTGCCAGGGGGAGGGGGGCAGGTACTAATGAAAAACTGTTTTTT.

The chain employs TRBV19 and TRBJ2-1, with D uncertain. Germline CDR1 is LNHDA and CDR2 is SQIVND (reference sequence). The length of the CDR3 is 18 residues. Trimming pared 3 bases from V and 10 bases from J, leaving 28 bases between. CDR3 sequence: CASSISLGPDTPDHEQFF. CDR3 coding DNA: TGTGCCAGTAGTATCTCTCTAGGACCCGACACTCCAGATCACGAGCAGTTCTTC.

The rearrangement uses TRBV5-1 and TRBJ2-3, with D uncertain. CDR3 length equals 12 residues. V lost 2 bases, J lost 2 bases, and 3 bases lay in between. CDR1 and CDR2 (germline): SGHRS, YFSETQ. CDR3 DNA: TGCGCCAGCAGCTTACACACAGATACGCAGTATTTT. Its translation is CASSLHTDTQYF.

This chain connects TRBV19 to TRBJ2-7, with 7 bases lining up with TRBD1. Germline lookup yields CDR1 LNHDA and CDR2 SQIVND (reference sequence). This CDR3 has 13 residues. The ends lost 9 bases at V and 6 bases at J; junction bases unmatched: 11. The CDR3 bases are TGTGCCAGCTCGACTGGGACAGCAACCGAGCAGTACTTC. Translated, it gives CASSTGTATEQYF.

The CDR3 DNA reads as TGTGCCAGCAGCCGAGAGGACAGGTCCCGTTTCTTC. Its translation is CASSREDRSRFF. J is TRBJ2-1 and V is TRBV6-6; TRBD1 matches 7 bases. The CDR3 has 12 residues. V dropped 6 bases and J dropped 16; count of bases not matched to a gene: 12. CDR1 and CDR2 from the germline V gene are MNHNY and SVGAGI (reference sequence).

This chain joins TRBV18 and TRBJ2-1; possibly TRBD1 or TRBD2 for D (5 bases each). The V and J ends lost 3 bases and 8 bases respectively, with 17 bases between them. The CDR3 totals 15 residues. Germline V gives CDR1 KGHSH, CDR2 LQKENI. The CDR3 region has the DNA TGTGCCAGCTCACCCTCCGGGACCGCCGGGGATGAGCAGTTCTTC. Its protein product is CASSPSGTAGDEQFF.